This passage covers 26 T cell receptor beta chains from one sample sequenced in a study of blood T cell repertoires in COVID-19. The method was immunoSEQ multiplex PCR; TCRdb's version includes in-frame clones alone and lacks a portion of them. Among about 180,000 clones listed, around 90% were seen once. Source material: peripheral blood. The source of these receptors is a woman aged 45-65 years with acute or convalescent COVID-19.

The V call is TRBV5-6, the J call TRBJ1-4; D may be TRBD1 (6 bases). Germline V gene data show CDR1 as SGHDT and CDR2 as YYEEEE. The CDR3 is 16 residues long. The V and J ends lost 2 bases and 0 bases respectively, with 11 bases between them. CDR3 DNA: TGTGCCAGCAGCTTCGCAAGGACAGCAACTAATGAAAAACTGTTTTTT. Its translation is CASSFARTATNEKLFF.

The rearrangement links TRBV6-5 to TRBJ1-5, with 10 bases that match TRBD1. CDR3 length: 14 amino acids. The V gene end was trimmed by 5 bases and the J gene end by 6 bases; junction bases not matched to a gene: 4. Germline V lookup: CDR1 MNHEY, CDR2 SVGAGI. In DNA form, the CDR3 reads TGTGCCAGCAGTAACCGACAGGGGGCTCAGCCCCAGCATTTT. It translates to CASSNRQGAQPQHF.

This sequence joins TRBV3-1 (or the pseudogene TRBV3-2) and TRBJ2-5; 10 nucleotides match TRBD1. This CDR3 spans 13 amino acids. J was trimmed by 2 bases and V by 8 bases; bases with no gene match: 2. CDR1 is LGHDT and CDR2 is YNNKEL in the germline V gene (reference sequence). CDR3 amino acids: CASRTGGQETQYF. In DNA form, the CDR3 reads TGTGCCAGCCGGACAGGGGGACAAGAGACCCAGTACTTC.

The chain couples TRBV27 to TRBJ1-2, with no clear D. Trimming took 8 bases from V and 8 from J, leaving 12 bases between them. The CDR3 is 11 residues long. In germline, CDR1 is MNHEY, CDR2 SMNVEV (reference sequence). The CDR3 sequence: CASSPGIGYTF. Written as DNA, the CDR3 is TGTGCCAGCTCCCCGGGAATCGGCTACACCTTC.

The chain joins TRBV6-5 to TRBJ1-2; a possible D gene is TRBD1 (6 bases). The ends were cut back, 6 bases at V and 8 bases at J, with 22 bases in the middle. CDR3 size: 15 residues. Germline V gene lookup returns CDR1 MNHEY and CDR2 SVGAGI. The DNA of the CDR3 is TGTGCCAGCAGGCAACAGGGCCTTCCCCGGAAGGGCTACACCTTC. Encoded protein: CASRQQGLPRKGYTF.

V gene TRBV18 combines with J gene TRBJ1-4; 7 bases agree with TRBD1. Germline V CDR1 and CDR2: KGHSH, LQKENI. The V and J ends lost 4 bases and 8 bases, in that order; junction bases with no gene match: 4. This CDR3 contains 13 residues. CDR3 DNA sequence: TGTGCCAGCTCACGGGGACAGAGAGAAAAACTGTTTTTT. It encodes CASSRGQREKLFF.

Concerning this clone: Being one base from a much bigger clone, this may be a read error. The chain has TRBV7-8 and TRBJ1-1; maybe TRBD1 (5 bases). The CDR3 runs to 13 residues. V was clipped by 2 bases and J by 1 base, with 5 bases between them. Per germline, CDR1 SGHVS and CDR2 FQNEAQ. The CDR3 here is CASSLQGNTEAFF. Written as DNA, the CDR3 is TGTGCCAGCAGCTTACAGGGGAACACTGAAGCTTTCTTT.

The rearrangement links TRBV30 to TRBJ1-1, with D uncertain. This CDR3 region has 11 residues. CDR1 is GTSNPN, CDR2 SVGIG, per germline (reference sequence). Between the trimmed V and J ends, which lost 0 bases and 9 bases, there was a span of 8 bases. The DNA for the CDR3 is TGTGCCTGGAGTGTGGAGTCTCAAGCTTTCTTT. Amino acid sequence: CAWSVESQAFF.

The V gene is TRBV7-2, the J gene TRBJ2-1; 10 bases line up with TRBD2. Losses at the gene ends were 5 bases for V and 15 bases for J; bases not matched to a gene: 10. The CDR3 has 13 residues. CDR1 is SGHTA and CDR2 is FQGNSA in the germline V gene. This CDR3 reads CASSQASGGALFF. Here the CDR3 DNA reads TGTGCCAGCAGCCAAGCCAGCGGGGGGGCTCTGTTCTTC.

V and J are TRBV18 and TRBJ1-2; TRBD1 is a possible D gene (6 bases). Trimming pared 2 bases from V and 0 bases from J, leaving 10 bases between. Germline values: CDR1 KGHSH, CDR2 LQKENI. The CDR3 has 15 residues. In DNA, the CDR3 is TGTGCCAGCTCACCAACAAGACAGGCTAACTATGGCTACACCTTC. This translates into CASSPTRQANYGYTF. Filled out from reference TRBV18 and TRBJ1-2, the complete variable domain reads NAGVMQNPRHLVRRRGQEARLRCSPMKGHSHVYWYRQLPEEGLKFMVYLQKENIIDESGMPKERFSAEFPKEGPSILRIQQVVRGDSAAYFCASSPTRQANYGYTFGSGTRLTVV.

The chain couples TRBV27 to TRBJ1-5, with TRBD1 matching over 7 bases. V shed 6 bases, J shed 0 bases, and the junction held 5 bases outside the gene matches. Germline V gene lookup returns CDR1 MNHEY and CDR2 SMNVEV (reference sequence). The CDR3 extends over 15 amino acids. CDR3 in DNA: TGTGCCAGCAGCCGGGACAGTTATAGCAATCAGCCCCAGCATTTT. This sequence encodes CASSRDSYSNQPQHF.

This clone was seen only once. V gene TRBV30 combines with J gene TRBJ1-4, with D possibly being TRBD1 (6 bases). V gave up 1 base and J gave up 8 bases, with 11 bases separating them. The CDR3 is 13 amino acids. Looked up from germline, CDR1 is GTSNPN and CDR2 is SVGIG (reference sequence). The CDR3 DNA is TGTGCCTGGAGTGGCGGGGGCAGGGAAAAACTGTTTTTT. It codes for CAWSGGGREKLFF.

The chain employs TRBV14 and TRBJ1-2, with D maybe TRBD1 (5 bases). The CDR3 runs 13 residues. Germline loops: CDR1 SGHDN, CDR2 FVKESK. Trimming took off 3 bases at V and 4 bases at J, with 9 bases between the two ends. CDR3 sequence reads: CASSQDGGYGYTF. The CDR3 DNA reads TGTGCCAGCAGCCAGGACGGGGGCTATGGCTACACCTTC.

Written as DNA, the CDR3 is TGTGCCAGCTCACCCATAGGGGACACTGAAGCTTTCTTT. Its translation: CASSPIGDTEAFF. The chain employs TRBV18 and TRBJ1-1; D is perhaps TRBD1 (5 bases). V was clipped by 3 bases and J by 3 bases, with 8 bases between them. Germline CDR1 and CDR2: KGHSH and LQKENI. This CDR3 spans 13 amino acids.

This clone was seen just once. Other DNA sequences from this sample encode an identical CDR3 as well. The chain couples TRBV9 to TRBJ2-5; 7 bases align to TRBD2. Trimming cost V 4 bases and J 4 bases; bases outside gene matches: 7. This CDR3 is 14 amino acids long. Germline CDR1 reads SGDLS; CDR2 reads YYNGEE. The CDR3 DNA sequence: TGTGCCAGCAGCCCGGGGGGAGTAAGAGAGACCCAGTACTTC. It specifies CASSPGGVRETQYF.

The rearrangement links TRBV5-1 to TRBJ1-6; 7 bases map to TRBD1. The CDR3 has 14 residues. V lost 5 bases and J lost 7; bases outside the gene matches: 6. The germline V gene encodes CDR1 SGHRS and CDR2 YFSETQ. The CDR3 here is CASRAGTENSPLHF. The DNA of the CDR3 is TGCGCCAGCAGGGCCGGGACAGAAAATTCACCCCTCCACTTT. Variable domain in full (rest from reference TRBV5-1 and TRBJ1-6): KAGVTQTPRYLIKTRGQQVTLSCSPISGHRSVSWYQQTPGQGLQFLFEYFSETQRNKGNFPGRFSGRQFSNSRSEMNVSTLELGDSALYLCASRAGTENSPLHFGNGTRLTVT.

V gene TRBV19 combines with J gene TRBJ2-5, with 11 positions matching TRBD2. Germline V lookup: CDR1 LNHDA, CDR2 SQIVND (reference sequence). The J segment lost 3 bases and the V segment lost 4 bases, leaving 13 bases of the junction unmatched. The CDR3 is 18 residues long. CDR3 loop: CASSTPYPGLAVKETQYF. The DNA of the CDR3 is TGTGCCAGTAGTACCCCTTATCCGGGACTAGCGGTGAAAGAGACCCAGTACTTC. The variable domain in full, completed from reference TRBV19 and TRBJ2-5, reads DGGITQSPKYLFRKEGQNVTLSCEQNLNHDAMYWYRQDPGQGLRLIYYSQIVNDFQKGDIAEGYSVSREKKESFPLTVTSAQKNPTAFYLCASSTPYPGLAVKETQYFGPGTRLLVL.

The chain carries TRBV6-5 and TRBJ1-2; D gene uncertain. The CDR3 covers 12 residues. V lost 6 bases and J lost 0, with 5 bases in between. Germline V CDR1 and CDR2: MNHEY, SVGAGI. The CDR3 nucleotides are TGTGCCAGCAGGAACACTAACTATGGCTACACCTTC. Translation: CASRNTNYGYTF.

This rearrangement joins TRBV6-2 or TRBV6-3 to TRBJ1-5; D possibly corresponds to TRBD1 (6 bases). This CDR3 spans 15 amino acids. Between the trimmed V and J ends, which lost 2 bases and 5 bases, there was a span of 13 bases. Germline CDR1 reads MNHEY; CDR2 reads SVGEGT. CDR3 residues: CASSYGQGMHQPQHF. The CDR3 nucleotides read TGTGCCAGCAGTTACGGGCAGGGGATGCATCAGCCCCAGCATTTT.

The rearrangement links TRBV19 to TRBJ2-7; the match to TRBD2 covers 13 bases. CDR3 length: 15 residues. V was pared by 5 bases and J by 2 bases, with 3 bases of the junction left unmatched. Germline V gives CDR1 LNHDA, CDR2 SQIVND (reference sequence). CDR3 sequence reads: CASSALAGGTYEQYF. The CDR3 DNA follows: TGTGCCAGTAGTGCACTAGCGGGAGGGACCTACGAGCAGTACTTC. The full variable domain, rest sourced from reference TRBV19 and TRBJ2-7, is DGGITQSPKYLFRKEGQNVTLSCEQNLNHDAMYWYRQDPGQGLRLIYYSQIVNDFQKGDIAEGYSVSREKKESFPLTVTSAQKNPTAFYLCASSALAGGTYEQYFGPGTRLTVT.

Worth noting for this clone: One end of the junction is discordant with germline, which a read error may explain. V gene TRBV29-1 combines with J gene TRBJ1-6, with a weak D call TRBD1 (5 bases). CDR3 length: 14 amino acids. CDR1 SQVTM and CDR2 ANQGSEA come from the germline V gene. In DNA form, the CDR3 reads TGCAGCGTTGATCCCCCATCCGCATGGCCCGGGGGGAACTTT. This encodes CSVDPPSAWPGGNF.

The rearrangement joins TRBV9 to TRBJ2-3; TRBD2 matches at 14 bases. CDR3 size: 16 residues. Germline V gene data show CDR1 as SGDLS and CDR2 as YYNGEE. V shed 4 bases and J 4 bases; nucleotides not matched to a gene: 5. This chain's CDR3 is CASSPGLAGAADTQYF. In DNA, the CDR3 is TGTGCCAGCAGCCCGGGACTAGCGGGAGCGGCAGATACGCAGTATTTT.

V usage is TRBV7-3 and J usage is TRBJ1-1; D is perhaps TRBD1 (5 bases). V was cut by 5 bases and J by 1 base, with 8 bases left in between. CDR1 and CDR2 (germline): SGHTA, FQGTGA. The CDR3 covers 13 residues. The CDR3 spells CASSAGQNTEAFF. DNA for the CDR3: TGTGCCAGCAGCGCCGGACAGAACACTGAAGCTTTCTTT.

The chain recombines TRBV4-3 with TRBJ2-2; 9 bases match TRBD2. The CDR3 totals 18 residues. Trimming cost V 0 bases and J 6 bases; bases outside gene matches: 11. Germline V gene lookup returns CDR1 LGHNA and CDR2 YSLEER. CDR3 in DNA: TGCGCCAGCAGCCAAGATAGAAATAGCGGGAGTAGCGCCGGGGAGCTGTTTTTT. Amino acid sequence: CASSQDRNSGSSAGELFF.

This chain connects TRBV19 to TRBJ1-1, with D uncertain. Germline CDR1 reads LNHDA; CDR2 reads SQIVND (reference sequence). The CDR3 extends over 16 amino acids. The germline V and J ends were trimmed by 1 base and 5 bases, with 17 bases remaining between them. CDR3 in DNA: TGTGCCAGTAGTATAGGGACTACGGGTACTTGGACTGAAGCTTTCTTT. Translated, it gives CASSIGTTGTWTEAFF.

The V gene is TRBV7-3, the J gene TRBJ2-2; the match to TRBD1 covers 7 bases. Trimming at V came to 4 bases and at J to 1 base, leaving 6 bases not matched to a gene. The germline gives CDR1 SGHTA, CDR2 FQGTGA. This CDR3 has 16 residues. CDR3 DNA: TGTGCCAGCAGCTCCCCCCGGACAGGGAACACCGGGGAGCTGTTTTTT. Translating gives CASSSPRTGNTGELFF. Based on the CDR3 plus reference TRBV7-3 and TRBJ2-2, the full variable domain is GAGVSQTPSNKVTEKGKYVELRCDPISGHTALYWYRQSLGQGPEFLIYFQGTGAADDSGLPNDRFFAVRPEGSVSTLKIQRTERGDSAVYLCASSSPRTGNTGELFFGEGSRLTVL.